This is a list of T cell receptor beta chains from one sample in a study of PD-1 blockade in classical Hodgkin lymphoma. Sequencing used immunoSEQ multiplex PCR; TCRdb keeps in-frame clones, though not all of them. Counted here are about 9,900 clones, approximately 90% occurring once; the ten biggest clones make up roughly an eighth. Sequenced here: peripheral blood mononuclear cells (PBMCs), sampled at baseline. These receptors were obtained from a human donor with classical Hodgkin lymphoma. Both conserved end residues are part of each CDR3. D genes are given only for firm matches. Clone size is stated in some rows and not others, as once, few, many or a class when expanded.

CDR3 length,V gene,clone size,D gene,J gene,CDR3 DNA,CDR3 protein
16,TRBV27,.,.,TRBJ2-1,TGTGCCAGCAGACCGGGACTTCAAAGCTCCTACAATGAGCAGTTCTTC,CASRPGLQSSYNEQFF
15,TRBV29-1,.,TRBD2,TRBJ2-1,TGCAGCGCGAAAACACCGGGACTAGCGTTAAATGAGCAGTTCTTC,CSAKTPGLALNEQFF
15,TRBV6-4,.,TRBD2,TRBJ2-5,TGTGCCAGCAGCCCCGGGACTAGCGACCAAGAGACCCAGTACTTC,CASSPGTSDQETQYF
15,TRBV10-3,once,TRBD1,TRBJ2-5,TGTGCCATCCGGGCCGGACAGGGAAACCAAGAGACCCAGTACTTC,CAIRAGQGNQETQYF
15,TRBV11-3,.,TRBD1,TRBJ1-2,TGTGCCAGCAGCTTTAGACAGGGGGCTAACTATGGCTACACCTTC,CASSFRQGANYGYTF
14,TRBV6-5,.,.,TRBJ2-7,TGTGCCAGCAGTTATTCCGGGGCCGATCTCGAGCAGTACTTC,CASSYSGADLEQYF
19,TRBV5-1,once,TRBD1,TRBJ2-5,TGCGCCAGCAGCTTGGCCGAAGAAAGTTTCCTCGGACAGGAAGAGACCCAGTACTTC,CASSLAEESFLGQEETQYF
18,TRBV7-3,.,TRBD2,TRBJ2-1,TGTGCCAGCAGCTTAAACGGGTTCGGCGGGAGTACCCACAATGAGCAGTTCTTC,CASSLNGFGGSTHNEQFF
13,TRBV9,.,.,TRBJ2-1,TGTGCCAGCAGCGCCACCAGGGTTGGTGAGCAGTTCTTC,CASSATRVGEQFF
15,TRBV5-1,.,.,TRBJ2-3,TGCGCCAGCAGCGAACAGGGTCCGCTCACAGATACGCAGTATTTT,CASSEQGPLTDTQYF
15,TRBV21-1,.,.,TRBJ2-7,TGTGCCAGCAGCAAAAGGGTAGGGTACCGCTACGAGCAGTACTTC,CASSKRVGYRYEQYF
16,TRBV27,.,.,TRBJ1-1,TGTGCCAGCAATGGGCCAGGGAGGGTTCGGGGAACTGAAGCTTTCTTT,CASNGPGRVRGTEAFF
17,TRBV18,.,.,TRBJ1-2,TGTGCCAGCTCCCCAATAGGGAAGGAGAGGCTACCCTATGGCTACACCTTC,CASSPIGKERLPYGYTF
14,TRBV5-1,few,.,TRBJ2-2,TGCGCCAGCAGCTCGGGACAGAACACCGGGGAGCTGTTTTTT,CASSSGQNTGELFF
15,TRBV9,.,.,TRBJ2-7,TGTGCCAGCAGCGTGGAGGACAGCTTCTCCTACGAGCAGTACTTC,CASSVEDSFSYEQYF
14,TRBV6-5,.,TRBD1,TRBJ1-2,TGTGCCAGCAGGCACAGGGGGCGGAACTATGGCTACACCTTC,CASRHRGRNYGYTF
14,TRBV30,.,.,TRBJ2-7,TGTGCCTGGACAGCAGGGGGGAGTTTCTACGAGCAGTACTTC,CAWTAGGSFYEQYF
14,TRBV6-4,.,.,TRBJ2-1,TGTGCCAGCAGTGAGGAGGGGGGCCACAATGAGCAGTTCTTC,CASSEEGGHNEQFF
16,TRBV7-9,once,.,TRBJ1-4,TGTGCCAGCAGTCGGACAGCACTTCTCCATAATGAAAAACTGTTTTTT,CASSRTALLHNEKLFF
16,TRBV5-1,.,TRBD1,TRBJ1-1,TGCGCCAGCAGCTTAGATGGGACAGCGATGAACACTGAAGCTTTCTTT,CASSLDGTAMNTEAFF
15,TRBV4-2,.,TRBD1,TRBJ1-3,TGTGCCAGCAGCTACCGGACAGGCTCTGGAAACACCATATATTTT,CASSYRTGSGNTIYF
15,TRBV30,.,.,TRBJ1-5,TGTGCCTGGAGTGGTCGGTCCAGGGATCATCAGCCCCAGCATTTT,CAWSGRSRDHQPQHF
11,TRBV28,few,.,TRBJ2-1,TGTGCCAGCAGTAGCACCAGTGAGCAGTTCTTC,CASSSTSEQFF
13,TRBV6-5,.,.,TRBJ1-1,TGTGCCAGCAGTTGGGGGACCAACACTGAAGCTTTCTTT,CASSWGTNTEAFF
14,TRBV28,.,.,TRBJ1-1,TGTGCCAGCAGTGGTCCCGGCGGTCGAACTGAAGCTTTCTTT,CASSGPGGRTEAFF
15,TRBV5-1,.,.,TRBJ1-5,TGCGCCAGCAGCCCCACTTCTGGGACGAGTCAGCCCCAGCATTTT,CASSPTSGTSQPQHF
13,TRBV18,.,.,TRBJ1-4,TGTGCCAGCTCACCACGTTCTGATGAAAAACTGTTTTTT,CASSPRSDEKLFF
13,TRBV11-2,.,.,TRBJ1-3,TGTGCCAGCCGATCTAACTCTGGAAACACCATATATTTT,CASRSNSGNTIYF
13,TRBV2,.,.,TRBJ2-5,TGTGCCAGCAGTGTGCCCCCCTCGGAGACCCAGTACTTC,CASSVPPSETQYF
14,TRBV30,.,.,TRBJ1-4,TGTGCCTGGAGCCCCCAAAGCAGGGATGAAAAACTGTTTTTT,CAWSPQSRDEKLFF
14,TRBV6-1,.,.,TRBJ2-7,TGTGCCAGCAGTGTCGAGGGGGTCTACTACGAGCAGTACTTC,CASSVEGVYYEQYF
14,TRBV10-3,.,TRBD1,TRBJ1-3,TGTGCCACGGAACCCGGACAGGGATGGAACACCATATATTTT,CATEPGQGWNTIYF
14,TRBV4-2,.,TRBD1,TRBJ2-7,TGTGCCAGCAGCCGGGACAGGAGCTCCTACGAGCAGTACTTC,CASSRDRSSYEQYF
17,TRBV7-6,.,TRBD2,TRBJ2-2,TGTGCCAGCAGCTTAGCTACTAGCGGGAGGCAGGACGGGGAGCTGTTTTTT,CASSLATSGRQDGELFF
17,TRBV11-2,.,.,TRBJ2-5,TGTGCCAGCAGCTGGCGACCGGGGACGGGAACTCAAGAGACCCAGTACTTC,CASSWRPGTGTQETQYF
16,TRBV29-1,.,TRBD1,TRBJ2-6,TGCAGCGTTGGTAACAGGGGTGCAGCTGGGGCCAACGTCCTGACTTTC,CSVGNRGAAGANVLTF
11,TRBV20-1,.,.,TRBJ2-5,TGCAGTGTGACTAGTCTGGAGACCCAGTACTTC,CSVTSLETQYF
14,TRBV6-5,.,.,TRBJ2-7,TGTGCCAGCAGTTACTCGTGGAAGAGGGTCGAGCAGTACTTC,CASSYSWKRVEQYF
15,TRBV27,.,TRBD1,TRBJ2-7,TGTGCCAGCAGACGATCCGGACAGGGAGTAAACGAGCAGTACTTC,CASRRSGQGVNEQYF
19,TRBV7-9,once,TRBD2,TRBJ2-7,TGTGCCAGCAGCGACACCCAGGGACTAGCGGGAGGCCCTTCCCGCGAGCAGTACTTC,CASSDTQGLAGGPSREQYF
14,TRBV6-5,.,TRBD1,TRBJ2-7,TGTGCCAGCAGTTACGGGACAGGAGCCTACGAGCAGTACTTC,CASSYGTGAYEQYF
17,TRBV5-6,.,TRBD1,TRBJ1-1,TGTGCCAGCAGCGTTATTTACAGGGGGTTCTTTAACGCTGAAGCTTTCTTT,CASSVIYRGFFNAEAFF
15,TRBV6-6,.,.,TRBJ1-1,TGTGCCAGCAGTTACTCGAGTCCGGTTAACACTGAAGCTTTCTTT,CASSYSSPVNTEAFF
10,TRBV6-1,once,.,TRBJ2-7,TGTGCCAGCAGTGCCTACGAGCAGTACTTC,CASSAYEQYF
16,TRBV30,.,TRBD2,TRBJ2-1,TGTGCCTGGAGTACCCCAGGGGGACTAGCGGGATATGAGCAGTTCTTC,CAWSTPGGLAGYEQFF
18,TRBV7-2,.,.,TRBJ2-5,TGTGCCAGCAGCTTAGAGAGATTTCGGTTCGGGACCCAAGAGACCCAGTACTTC,CASSLERFRFGTQETQYF
14,TRBV29-1,.,TRBD1,TRBJ1-2,TGCAGCGTTGCAAGGGACAGGGGACCCTATGGCTACACCTTC,CSVARDRGPYGYTF
15,TRBV28,.,.,TRBJ2-5,TGTGCCAGCAAGAGTAGGCAGAAAGTCCAAGAGACCCAGTACTTC,CASKSRQKVQETQYF
13,TRBV6-1,.,.,TRBJ1-6,TGTGCCAGCAAAGGGCAGGGTAGGACACCCCTCCACTTT,CASKGQGRTPLHF
13,TRBV11-2,.,.,TRBJ2-5,TGTGCCAGCAGATCCTCCGTCCTGGAGACCCAGTACTTC,CASRSSVLETQYF
15,TRBV7-6,.,.,TRBJ2-5,TGTGCCAGCAGCCGATGGGACCTCTCTACGGAGACCCAGTACTTC,CASSRWDLSTETQYF
14,TRBV27,.,.,TRBJ2-3,TGTGCCAGCAGTTTAAGTCGGACTACAGATACGCAGTATTTT,CASSLSRTTDTQYF
14,TRBV6-1,.,.,TRBJ1-1,TGTGCCAGCAAAGGTAGGGGTCCCGAGGAAGAAGCTTTCTTT,CASKGRGPEEEAFF
14,TRBV19,once,.,TRBJ2-1,TGTGCCAGTAGTATAACCTGGATTTACAATGAGCAGTTCTTC,CASSITWIYNEQFF
15,TRBV5-4,.,TRBD2,TRBJ2-7,TGTGCCAGCAGCCGGGCTAGCGGGATTTTCTATGAGCAGTACTTC,CASSRASGIFYEQYF
14,TRBV5-4,.,TRBD2,TRBJ2-7,TGTGCCAGCAGCTTGTCCAGCGGGAGGGTCGAGCAGTACTTC,CASSLSSGRVEQYF
17,TRBV7-9,.,TRBD2,TRBJ2-1,TGTGCCAGCAGCCCCCGGACTAGCGGGGTCCTCTACAATGAGCAGTTCTTC,CASSPRTSGVLYNEQFF
11,TRBV6-5,.,.,TRBJ2-7,TGTGCCAGCAGTACCTCCTACGAGCAGTACTTC,CASSTSYEQYF
16,TRBV11-2,.,.,TRBJ2-7,TGTGCCAGCAGCTTAGATTCCCGGGGACACGTCTACGAGCAGTACTTC,CASSLDSRGHVYEQYF